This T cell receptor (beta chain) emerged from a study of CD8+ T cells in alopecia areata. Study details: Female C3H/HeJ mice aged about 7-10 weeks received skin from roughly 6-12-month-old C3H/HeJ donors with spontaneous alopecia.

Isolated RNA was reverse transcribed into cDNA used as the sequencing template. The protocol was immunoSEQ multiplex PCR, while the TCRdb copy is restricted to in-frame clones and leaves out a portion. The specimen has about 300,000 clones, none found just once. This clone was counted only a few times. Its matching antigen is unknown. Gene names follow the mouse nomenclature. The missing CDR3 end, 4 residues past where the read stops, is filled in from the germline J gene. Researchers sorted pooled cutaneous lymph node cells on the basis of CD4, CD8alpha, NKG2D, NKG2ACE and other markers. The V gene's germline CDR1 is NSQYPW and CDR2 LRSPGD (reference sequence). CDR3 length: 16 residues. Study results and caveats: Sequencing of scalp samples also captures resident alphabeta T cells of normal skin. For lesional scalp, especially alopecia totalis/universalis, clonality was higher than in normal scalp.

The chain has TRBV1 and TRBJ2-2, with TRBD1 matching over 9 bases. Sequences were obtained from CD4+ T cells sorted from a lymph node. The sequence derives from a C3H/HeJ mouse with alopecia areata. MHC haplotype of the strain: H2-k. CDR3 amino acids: CTCSAGLQGADGQLYF. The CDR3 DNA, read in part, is TGCACCTGCAGTGCAGGCCTACAGGGGGCGGACGGG.